A selection of T cell receptor beta chains follows, all from one sample in a study of cytomegalovirus exposure and HLA in healthy donors. Clones were sequenced by immunoSEQ multiplex PCR, and TCRdb holds only the in-frame ones, with some missing. The table includes around 98,000 clones, 70% to 90% detected once. Sequenced material: PBMCs. These receptors all stem from a woman in her twenties or thirties in good health and CMV-seronegative. Both conserved end residues are part of each CDR3. Fields, in order: J gene, V gene, CDR3 protein.

J gene: TRBJ1-2; V gene: TRBV18; CDR3 protein: CASSPGEGYGYTF
J gene: TRBJ2-7; V gene: TRBV28; CDR3 protein: CASRSPGQVSYEQYF
J gene: TRBJ2-3; V gene: TRBV9; CDR3 protein: CASSVGASSTDTQYF
J gene: TRBJ1-5; V gene: TRBV18; CDR3 protein: CASSLTGTGVNQPQHF
J gene: TRBJ1-1; V gene: TRBV5-1; CDR3 protein: CASSLAGGEAFF
J gene: TRBJ2-1; V gene: TRBV5-1; CDR3 protein: CASSPSGGLAAYNEQFF
J gene: TRBJ1-3; V gene: TRBV6-5; CDR3 protein: CASTRGGARGNTIYF
J gene: TRBJ1-5; V gene: TRBV19; CDR3 protein: CASSDRGVQPQHF
J gene: TRBJ1-1; V gene: TRBV19; CDR3 protein: CASSIGGYGTEAFF
J gene: TRBJ2-1; V gene: TRBV15; CDR3 protein: CATSRAYSGGYNEQFF
J gene: TRBJ2-5; V gene: TRBV2; CDR3 protein: CATSRDRQETQYF
J gene: TRBJ2-1; V gene: TRBV5-5; CDR3 protein: CASSAFTSGGASNEQFF
J gene: TRBJ2-1; V gene: TRBV6-1; CDR3 protein: CASSDRLTGLLYNEQFF
J gene: TRBJ2-7; V gene: TRBV4-3; CDR3 protein: CASSQEIYAEQYF
J gene: TRBJ1-6; V gene: TRBV19; CDR3 protein: CASSTDRGLPTTPLHF
J gene: TRBJ1-5; V gene: TRBV28; CDR3 protein: CASRNRQGPSNQPQHF